The TCR beta chain under discussion was sequenced for a study of blood T cell repertoires in COVID-19. Study-level information: COVID-19 samples from acute and convalescent phases originated in the United States, Italy and Spain.

Ages ranged from about 18 to 89 years, with residence in 24 US areas. Cohort 3 donors counted as recovered after two negative PCRs, clearance, or resolved symptoms. This clone was detected only a few times. The CDR3 is 13 amino acids. The germline V and J ends were trimmed by 3 bases and 7 bases, with 15 bases remaining between them. The germline V gene encodes CDR1 DFQATT and CDR2 SNEGSKA (reference sequence). Per the original data handling: The assay estimated nucleated cells by amplifying reference gene primers. Sequenced by immunoSEQ multiplex PCR; TCRdb stores in-frame clones only, minus some. V and J calls and clone size are those listed in that table; D and trimming were worked out from the DNA. The sample yields over 400,000 clones, roughly nine tenths seen once.

The source is a woman in her sixties or seventies who had recovered from COVID-19. The gene calls are TRBV20-1 and TRBJ1-1, with D unclear. Sequencing was carried out using PBMCs or T cells enriched from blood (not recorded which). CDR3 coding DNA: TGCAGTGCTAGTTTCGACGACCGGGTTGAAGCTTTCTTT. This translates into CSASFDDRVEAFF.